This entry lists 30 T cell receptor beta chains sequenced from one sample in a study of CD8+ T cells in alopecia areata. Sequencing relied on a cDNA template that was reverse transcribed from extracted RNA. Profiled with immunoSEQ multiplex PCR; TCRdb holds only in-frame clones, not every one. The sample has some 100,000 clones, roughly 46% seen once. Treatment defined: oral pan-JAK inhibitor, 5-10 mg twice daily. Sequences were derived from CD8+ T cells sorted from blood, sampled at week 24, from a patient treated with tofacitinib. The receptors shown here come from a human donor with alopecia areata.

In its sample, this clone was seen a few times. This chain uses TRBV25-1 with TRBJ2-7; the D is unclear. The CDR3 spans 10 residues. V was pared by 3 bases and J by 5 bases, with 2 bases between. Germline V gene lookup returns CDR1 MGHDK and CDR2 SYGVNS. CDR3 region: CASSDHEQYF. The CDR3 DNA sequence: TGTGCCAGCAGTGACCACGAGCAGTACTTC.

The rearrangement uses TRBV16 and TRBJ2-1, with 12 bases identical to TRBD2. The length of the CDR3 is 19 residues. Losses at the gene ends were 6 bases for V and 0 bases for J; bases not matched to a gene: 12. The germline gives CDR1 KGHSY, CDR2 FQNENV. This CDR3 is CASSPWTSGERSSYNEQFF. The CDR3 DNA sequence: TGTGCCAGCAGTCCCTGGACTAGCGGGGAAAGGAGCTCCTACAATGAGCAGTTCTTC.

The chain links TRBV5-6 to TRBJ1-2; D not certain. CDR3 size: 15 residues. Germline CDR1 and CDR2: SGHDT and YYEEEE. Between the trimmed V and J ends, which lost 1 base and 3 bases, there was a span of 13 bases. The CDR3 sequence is CASSLILEEDYGYTF. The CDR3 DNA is TGTGCCAGCAGCTTGATCCTTGAGGAAGACTATGGCTACACCTTC.

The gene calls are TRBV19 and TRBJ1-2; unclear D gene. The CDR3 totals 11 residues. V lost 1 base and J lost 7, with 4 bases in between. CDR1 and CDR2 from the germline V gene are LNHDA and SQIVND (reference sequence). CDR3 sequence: CASSIGPGYTF. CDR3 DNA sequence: TGTGCCAGTAGTATAGGGCCTGGCTACACCTTC.

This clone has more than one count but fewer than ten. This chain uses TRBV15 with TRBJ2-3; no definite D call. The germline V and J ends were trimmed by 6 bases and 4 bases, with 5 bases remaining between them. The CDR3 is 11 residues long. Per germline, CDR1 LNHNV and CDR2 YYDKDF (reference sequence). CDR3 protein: CATRNADTQYF. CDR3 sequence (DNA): TGTGCCACCAGAAATGCAGATACGCAGTATTTT.

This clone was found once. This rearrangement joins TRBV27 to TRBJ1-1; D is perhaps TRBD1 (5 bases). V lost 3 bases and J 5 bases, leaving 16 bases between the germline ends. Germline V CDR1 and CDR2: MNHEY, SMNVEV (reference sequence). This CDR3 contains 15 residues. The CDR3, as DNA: TGTGCCAGCAGTTTGTCCGTAATAGGGGTAACTGAAGCTTTCTTT. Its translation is CASSLSVIGVTEAFF.

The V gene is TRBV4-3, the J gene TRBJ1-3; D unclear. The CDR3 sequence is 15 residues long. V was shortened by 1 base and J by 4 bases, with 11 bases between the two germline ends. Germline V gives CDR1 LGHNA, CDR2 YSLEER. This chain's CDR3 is CASSQAGEIGNTIYF. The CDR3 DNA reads TGCGCCAGCAGCCAAGCCGGGGAGATCGGAAACACCATATATTTT.

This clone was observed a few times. Written as DNA, the CDR3 is TGTGCCAGCAGCTTAGCCGTCAGCGGGAGAAGCTCCTACGAGCAGTACTTC. This gives the protein CASSLAVSGRSSYEQYF. This sequence joins TRBV7-9 and TRBJ2-7; 8 nucleotides align to TRBD2. With 0 bases clipped from V and 0 bases from J, the junction kept 7 bases outside the gene matches. The CDR3 has 17 amino acids. Germline V gene lookup returns CDR1 SEHNR and CDR2 FQNEAQ (reference sequence).

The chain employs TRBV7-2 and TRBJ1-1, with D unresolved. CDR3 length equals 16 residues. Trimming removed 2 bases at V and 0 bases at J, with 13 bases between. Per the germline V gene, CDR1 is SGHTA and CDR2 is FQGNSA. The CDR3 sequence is CASSLYEPVMNTEAFF. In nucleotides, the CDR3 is TGTGCCAGCAGCTTATACGAGCCGGTCATGAACACTGAAGCTTTCTTT.

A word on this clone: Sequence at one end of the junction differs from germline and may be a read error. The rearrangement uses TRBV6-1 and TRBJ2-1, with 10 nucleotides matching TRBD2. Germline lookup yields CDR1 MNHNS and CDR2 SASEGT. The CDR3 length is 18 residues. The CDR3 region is CASSGGHQGLAERNEQFF. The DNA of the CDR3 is TGTGCCAGTAGTGGAGGACACCAAGGACTAGCGGAGCGCAATGAGCAGTTCTTC.

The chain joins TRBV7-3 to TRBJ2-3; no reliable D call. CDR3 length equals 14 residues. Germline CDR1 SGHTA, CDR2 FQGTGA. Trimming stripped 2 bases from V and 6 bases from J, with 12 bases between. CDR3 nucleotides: TGTGCCAGCAGCTTATTGGGCTCCCGGGATACGCAGTATTTT. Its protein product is CASSLLGSRDTQYF.

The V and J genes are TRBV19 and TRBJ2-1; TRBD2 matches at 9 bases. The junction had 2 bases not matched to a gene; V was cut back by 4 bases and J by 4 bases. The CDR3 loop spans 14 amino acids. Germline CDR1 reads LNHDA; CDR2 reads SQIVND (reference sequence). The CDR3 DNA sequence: TGTGCCAGTAGTAAAACTAGCGGGTACAATGAGCAGTTCTTC. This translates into CASSKTSGYNEQFF.

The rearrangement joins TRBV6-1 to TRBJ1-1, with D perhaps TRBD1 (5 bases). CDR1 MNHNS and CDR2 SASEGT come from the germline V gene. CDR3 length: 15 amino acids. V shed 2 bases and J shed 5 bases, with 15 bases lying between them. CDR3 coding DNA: TGTGCCAGCAGTGAAAGCCCAACTGGGGGGACTGAAGCTTTCTTT. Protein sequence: CASSESPTGGTEAFF.

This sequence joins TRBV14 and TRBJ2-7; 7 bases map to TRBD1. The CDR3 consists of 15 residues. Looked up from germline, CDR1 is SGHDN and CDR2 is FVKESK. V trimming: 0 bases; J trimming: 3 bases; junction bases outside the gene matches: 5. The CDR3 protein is CASSQEEGGIYEQYF. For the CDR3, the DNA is TGTGCCAGCAGCCAAGAGGAAGGGGGCATCTACGAGCAGTACTTC.

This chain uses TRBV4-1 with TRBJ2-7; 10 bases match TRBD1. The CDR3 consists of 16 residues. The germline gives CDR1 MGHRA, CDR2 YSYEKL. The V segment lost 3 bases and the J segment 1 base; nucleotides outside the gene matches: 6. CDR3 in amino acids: CASSQEDRGQSYEQYF. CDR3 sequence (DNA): TGCGCCAGCAGCCAGGAAGACAGGGGGCAATCCTACGAGCAGTACTTC.

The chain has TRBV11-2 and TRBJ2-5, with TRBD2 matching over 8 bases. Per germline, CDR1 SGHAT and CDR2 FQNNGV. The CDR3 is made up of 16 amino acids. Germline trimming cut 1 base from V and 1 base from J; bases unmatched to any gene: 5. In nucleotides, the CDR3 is TGTGCCAGCAGCTTAGCAGCGGGAGCGCTCCAAGAGACCCAGTACTTC. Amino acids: CASSLAAGALQETQYF.

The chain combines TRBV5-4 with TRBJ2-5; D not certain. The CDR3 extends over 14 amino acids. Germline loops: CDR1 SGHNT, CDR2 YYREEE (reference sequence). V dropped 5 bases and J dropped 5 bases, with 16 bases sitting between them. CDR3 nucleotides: TGTGCCAGCAGACCATTTCTAGGGCCTGAGACCCAGTACTTC. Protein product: CASRPFLGPETQYF.

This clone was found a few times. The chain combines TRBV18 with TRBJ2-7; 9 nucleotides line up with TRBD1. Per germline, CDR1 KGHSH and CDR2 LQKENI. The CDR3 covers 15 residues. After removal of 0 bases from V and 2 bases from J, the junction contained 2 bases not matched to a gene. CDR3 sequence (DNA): TGTGCCAGCTCACCACCCGACAGGGGGGCCTACGAGCAGTACTTC. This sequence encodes CASSPPDRGAYEQYF. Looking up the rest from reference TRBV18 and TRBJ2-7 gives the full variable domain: NAGVMQNPRHLVRRRGQEARLRCSPMKGHSHVYWYRQLPEEGLKFMVYLQKENIIDESGMPKERFSAEFPKEGPSILRIQQVVRGDSAAYFCASSPPDRGAYEQYFGPGTRLTVT.

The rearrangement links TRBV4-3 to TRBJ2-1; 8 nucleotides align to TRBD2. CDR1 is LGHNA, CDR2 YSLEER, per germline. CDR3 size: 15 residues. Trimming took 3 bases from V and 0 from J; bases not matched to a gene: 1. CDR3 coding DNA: TGCGCCAGCAGCCATGGGACTAGCTCCTACAATGAGCAGTTCTTC. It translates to CASSHGTSSYNEQFF.

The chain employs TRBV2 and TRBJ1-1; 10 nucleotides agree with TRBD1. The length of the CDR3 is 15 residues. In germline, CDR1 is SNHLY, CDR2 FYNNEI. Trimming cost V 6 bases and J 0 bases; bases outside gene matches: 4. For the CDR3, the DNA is TGTGCCAGCAGACGGACAGGGGGAATGAACACTGAAGCTTTCTTT. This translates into CASRRTGGMNTEAFF.

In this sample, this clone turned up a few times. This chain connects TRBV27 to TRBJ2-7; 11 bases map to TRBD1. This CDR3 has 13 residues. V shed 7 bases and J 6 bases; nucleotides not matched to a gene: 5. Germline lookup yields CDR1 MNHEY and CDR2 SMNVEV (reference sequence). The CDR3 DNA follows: TGTGCCAGCAATACCGGGACAGGGGGCGAGCAGTACTTC. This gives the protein CASNTGTGGEQYF.

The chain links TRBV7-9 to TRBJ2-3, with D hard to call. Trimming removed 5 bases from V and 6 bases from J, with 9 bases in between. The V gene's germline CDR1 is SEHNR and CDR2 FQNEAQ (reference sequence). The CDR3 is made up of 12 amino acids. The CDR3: CASSEPRDTQYF. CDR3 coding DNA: TGTGCCAGCAGCGAACCCAGGGATACGCAGTATTTT. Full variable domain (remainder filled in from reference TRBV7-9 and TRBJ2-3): DTGVSQNPRHKITKRGQNVTFRCDPISEHNRLYWYRQTLGQGPEFLTYFQNEAQLEKSRLLSDRFSAERPKGSFSTLEIQRTEQGDSAMYLCASSEPRDTQYFGPGTRLTVL.

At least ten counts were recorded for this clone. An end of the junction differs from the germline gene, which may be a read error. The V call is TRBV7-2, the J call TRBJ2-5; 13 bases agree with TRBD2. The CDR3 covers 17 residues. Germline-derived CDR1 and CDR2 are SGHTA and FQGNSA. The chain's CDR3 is CASSTRTSGSPRETQYF. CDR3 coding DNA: TGTGCCAGCAGCACCCGGACTAGCGGGAGCCCCAGGGAGACTCAGTACTTC.

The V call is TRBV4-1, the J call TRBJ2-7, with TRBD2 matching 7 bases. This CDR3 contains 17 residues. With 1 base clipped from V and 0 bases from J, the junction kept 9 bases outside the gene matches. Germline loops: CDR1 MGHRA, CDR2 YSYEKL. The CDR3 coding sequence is TGCGCCAGCAGCCAAGCCGACCTAGCGGCAAGCTCCTACGAGCAGTACTTC. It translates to CASSQADLAASSYEQYF.

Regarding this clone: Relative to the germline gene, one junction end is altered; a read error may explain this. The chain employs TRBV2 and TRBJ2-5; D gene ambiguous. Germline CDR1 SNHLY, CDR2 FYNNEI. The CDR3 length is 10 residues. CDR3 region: CASREETQYF. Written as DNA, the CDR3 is TGTGCCAGCAGGGAAGAGACCCAGTACTTC.

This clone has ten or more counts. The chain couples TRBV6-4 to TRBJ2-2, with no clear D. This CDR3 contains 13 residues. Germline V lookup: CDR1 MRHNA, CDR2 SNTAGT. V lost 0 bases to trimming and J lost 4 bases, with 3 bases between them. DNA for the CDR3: TGTGCCAGCAGTGACTCGACCACCGGGGAGCTGTTTTTT. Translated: CASSDSTTGELFF.

Here the CDR3 DNA reads TGTGCCAGCAGTGAAGGAGTTAACGGGGGCTACGAGCAGTACTTC. Translating gives CASSEGVNGGYEQYF. The chain joins TRBV25-1 to TRBJ2-7; perhaps TRBD2 as D (6 bases). This CDR3 is 15 amino acids long. V lost 2 bases to trimming and J lost 3 bases, with 14 bases between them. Germline CDR1 reads MGHDK; CDR2 reads SYGVNS.

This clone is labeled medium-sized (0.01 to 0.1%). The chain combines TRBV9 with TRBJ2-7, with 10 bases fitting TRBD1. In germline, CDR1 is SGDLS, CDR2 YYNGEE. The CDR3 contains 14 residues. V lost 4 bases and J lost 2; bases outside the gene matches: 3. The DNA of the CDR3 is TGTGCCAGCAGCTTCGGGACAGGGGCCTACGAGCAGTACTTC. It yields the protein CASSFGTGAYEQYF. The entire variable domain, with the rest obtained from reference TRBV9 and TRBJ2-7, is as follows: DSGVTQTPKHLITATGQRVTLRCSPRSGDLSVYWYQQSLDQGLQFLIQYYNGEERAKGNILERFSAQQFPDLHSELNLSSLELGDSALYFCASSFGTGAYEQYFGPGTRLTVT.

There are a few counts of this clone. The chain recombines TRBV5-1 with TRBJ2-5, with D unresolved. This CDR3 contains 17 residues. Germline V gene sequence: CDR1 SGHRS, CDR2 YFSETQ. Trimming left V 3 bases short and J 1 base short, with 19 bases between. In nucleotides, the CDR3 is TGCGCCAGCAGCTCCGACCGGGTCCAGACCATCCAAGAGACCCAGTACTTC. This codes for CASSSDRVQTIQETQYF.

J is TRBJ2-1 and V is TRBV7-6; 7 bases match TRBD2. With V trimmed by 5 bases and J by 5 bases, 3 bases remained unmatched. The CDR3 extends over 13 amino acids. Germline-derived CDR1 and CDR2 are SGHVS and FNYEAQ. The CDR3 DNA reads TGTGCCAGCAGCCTCGGGACTAACAATGAGCAGTTCTTC. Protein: CASSLGTNNEQFF.